This TCR beta chain was documented in a study of blood T cell repertoires in COVID-19. About the study: Donors in the United States, Italy and Spain gave samples during acute or convalescent COVID-19. PBMCs, B-cell-depleted T cells, or T cells were the source of the cDNA or gDNA that made up the material.

The CDR3 length is 17 residues. Losses at the gene ends were 0 bases for V and 4 bases for J; bases not matched to a gene: 9. Original handling: It was from reference gene primer amplification that nucleated cell counts were estimated. Some clones are missing from TCRdb's copy, which holds only in-frame ones; the method was immunoSEQ multiplex PCR. The DNA gave D and trimming, while V, J and clone size come from that table. The table has some 250,000 clones, roughly 90% seen once. Sequencing used peripheral blood. The chain joins TRBV23-1 to TRBJ2-1, with 7 bases matching TRBD2. TRBV23-1 is an ORF for which the function is uncertain. The source of this sequence is a man younger than 45 with active or convalescent COVID-19. This CDR3 is CASSQSVIAGEYNEQFF. DNA for the CDR3: TGCGCCAGCAGTCAATCAGTTATAGCGGGTGAGTACAATGAGCAGTTCTTC.